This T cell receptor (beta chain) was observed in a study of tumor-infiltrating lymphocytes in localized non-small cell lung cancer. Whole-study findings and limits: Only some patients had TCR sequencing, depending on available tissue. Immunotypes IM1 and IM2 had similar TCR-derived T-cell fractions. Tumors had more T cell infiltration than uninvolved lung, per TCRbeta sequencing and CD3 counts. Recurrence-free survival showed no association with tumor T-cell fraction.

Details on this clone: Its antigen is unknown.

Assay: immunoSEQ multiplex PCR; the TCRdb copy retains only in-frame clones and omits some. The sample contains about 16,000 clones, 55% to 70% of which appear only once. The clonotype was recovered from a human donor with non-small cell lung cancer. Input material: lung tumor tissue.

CDR3 sequence (DNA): TGTGCCAGCAGCTTAGCTGGCGACTACGAGCAGTACTTC. Translated: CASSLAGDYEQYF. The J gene is TRBJ2-7, the V gene TRBV7-6; D is undetermined. The V gene lost 0 bases and the J gene lost 3 bases, with 6 bases spanning the gap. Germline V gene lookup returns CDR1 SGHVS and CDR2 FNYEAQ. The CDR3 contains 13 residues.